This T cell receptor beta chain originates from a study of early T cells in non-severe SARS-CoV-2 infection. In germline, CDR1 is SQVTM, CDR2 ANQGSEA. The CDR3 spans 12 residues. V was pared by 7 bases and J by 2 bases, with 11 bases between. TCRdb itself ran the 5' RACE reads through MiXCR, one entry per CDR3 protein. The sample comprises more than 65,000 distinct CDR3 sequences, around 12% of which are singletons, and roughly 1.3% rests with the top ten. This TCR was sampled from an adult who was a healthcare worker with PCR-confirmed SARS-CoV-2 infection or an uninfected control (not recorded which). Sequenced input: whole blood. This chain uses TRBV29-1 with TRBJ1-1; possibly TRBD1 for D (5 bases). CDR3 in DNA: TGCAGCGGGGAAAGGGGAAACACTGAAGCTTTCTTT. This translates into CSGERGNTEAFF.